This T cell receptor (beta chain) came from a study of identical twins. Study observations and caveats: Where out-of-frame alpha sequences were twin-shared, they showed excess low generation probability. Potential partial confounding of zero-insertion analyses by invariant MAIT and iNKT cells was noted.

The V and J ends lost 6 bases and 4 bases respectively, with 14 bases between them. The germline V gene encodes CDR1 LNHDA and CDR2 SQIVND (reference sequence). The CDR3 contains 14 residues. To note about this clonotype: Its antigen remains unidentified.

TCRdb reanalysed the 5' RACE reads using MiXCR and keeps one entry per CDR3 protein. The sample carries roughly 1,500,000 distinct CDR3 sequences, more than 30% recorded once. The rearrangement links TRBV19 to TRBJ2-3; tentative D call: TRBD2 (6 bases). This clonotype originated in a newborn girl in good health. The sequenced sample consisted of cord blood. The DNA for the CDR3 is TGTGCCAGTAGGACTAGATTATTCCCAGATACGCAGTATTTT. This sequence encodes CASRTRLFPDTQYF.